Presented here are 32 T cell receptor beta chains from one specimen sequenced in a study of PD-1 blockade in classical Hodgkin lymphoma. The data were produced by immunoSEQ multiplex PCR, yet TCRdb's version contains in-frame clones alone and is incomplete. The sample shows 98,000 or so clones, roughly nine tenths of them seen only once. Each patient's relapse followed autologous stem cell transplantation, and brentuximab vedotin exposure varied. The sequenced sample was peripheral blood mononuclear cells (PBMCs), obtained before the second cycle of nivolumab. All receptors come from a human donor with classical Hodgkin lymphoma.

The V and J genes are TRBV15 and TRBJ2-3; possible D gene TRBD2, 6 bases. CDR1 and CDR2 (germline): LNHNV, YYDKDF (reference sequence). This CDR3 region has 16 residues. Trimming stripped 1 base from V and 4 bases from J, with 15 bases between. The DNA of the CDR3 is TGTGCCACCAGCAGAGCAAAGGTCGGGGGTGCAGATACGCAGTATTTT. This gives the protein CATSRAKVGGADTQYF.

The J gene is TRBJ1-1, the V gene TRBV11-2, with D uncertain. The length of the CDR3 is 13 residues. CDR1 is SGHAT and CDR2 is FQNNGV in the germline V gene. Trimming cost V 7 bases and J 4 bases, with 13 bases left between them. DNA of the CDR3: TGTGCCAGCACGGGTTTTTGGGGCACTGAAGCTTTCTTT. It is translated as CASTGFWGTEAFF. Using reference TRBV11-2 and TRBJ1-1 for the parts outside the CDR3, the full variable domain is EAGVAQSPRYKIIEKRQSVAFWCNPISGHATLYWYQQILGQGPKLLIQFQNNGVVDDSQLPKDRFSAERLKGVDSTLKIQPAKLEDSAVYLCASTGFWGTEAFFGQGTRLTVV.

The chain is built from TRBV25-1 and TRBJ2-1, with D unclear. Germline V lookup: CDR1 MGHDK, CDR2 SYGVNS. This CDR3 region has 16 residues. The ends were cut back, 5 bases at V and 1 base at J, with 15 bases in the middle. The DNA for the CDR3 is TGTGCCAGCAGTTCAGTCGTGGGCCCGTCCTACAATGAGCAGTTCTTC. As protein: CASSSVVGPSYNEQFF.

The V gene is TRBV2, the J gene TRBJ2-7; no firm D call. Germline CDR1 reads SNHLY; CDR2 reads FYNNEI. The CDR3 runs to 14 residues. V was pared by 3 bases and J by 1 base, with 10 bases between. The CDR3 loop reads CASSEARLSYEQYF. CDR3 sequence (DNA): TGTGCCAGCAGTGAGGCCAGGTTGTCCTACGAGCAGTACTTC.

V usage is TRBV18 and J usage is TRBJ2-1, with TRBD1 matching 9 bases. Germline assignment: CDR1 KGHSH and CDR2 LQKENI. The CDR3 consists of 12 residues. V was pared by 4 bases and J by 15 bases, with 7 bases of the junction left unmatched. This CDR3 is CASSHVTGGTFF. The CDR3 DNA sequence: TGTGCCAGCTCACACGTTACAGGGGGCACGTTCTTC.

V is TRBV4-2 and J is TRBJ2-7; 7 nucleotides line up with TRBD2. J gave up 2 bases and V 0 bases, and 7 bases lay outside the gene matches. Germline CDR1 is LGHNA and CDR2 is YNFKEQ. The length of the CDR3 is 16 residues. CDR3 coding DNA: TGTGCCAGCAGCCAAGAGGGTAGCGGGCCCGCCTACGAGCAGTACTTC. Protein product: CASSQEGSGPAYEQYF.

The V and J genes are TRBV30 and TRBJ2-7; TRBD2 agrees at 12 bases. Trimming took 2 bases from V and 7 from J; bases not matched to a gene: 9. The CDR3 is made up of 15 amino acids. Per germline, CDR1 GTSNPN and CDR2 SVGIG (reference sequence). The CDR3 protein is CAWSRTSGKFLEQYF. In DNA, the CDR3 is TGTGCCTGGAGTCGGACTAGCGGGAAATTCTTGGAGCAGTACTTC. The whole variable domain, remainder taken from reference TRBV30 and TRBJ2-7, is SQTIHQWPATLVQPVGSPLSLECTVEGTSNPNLYWYRQAAGRGLQLLFYSVGIGQISSEVPQNLSASRPQDRQFILSSKKLLLSDSGFYLCAWSRTSGKFLEQYFGPGTRLTVT.

The V and J genes are TRBV4-1 and TRBJ2-1, with TRBD2 matching 7 bases. CDR3 length: 16 residues. In germline, CDR1 is MGHRA, CDR2 YSYEKL. V was clipped by 1 base and J by 8 bases; unmatched bases: 11. The DNA of the CDR3 is TGCGCCAGCAGCCAAGGTTCCGGGAGGTCTAACGATGAGCAGTTCTTC. It translates to CASSQGSGRSNDEQFF.

The gene calls are TRBV5-4 and TRBJ1-5; D is perhaps TRBD1 (5 bases). V was clipped by 4 bases and J by 2 bases, with 19 bases between them. Germline CDR1 reads SGHNT; CDR2 reads YYREEE (reference sequence). CDR3 length: 17 amino acids. CDR3 sequence: CASSLGGGREGNQPQHF. The CDR3 nucleotides are TGTGCCAGCAGCCTGGGGGGAGGGAGGGAAGGCAATCAGCCCCAGCATTTT. Based on the CDR3 plus reference TRBV5-4 and TRBJ1-5, the full variable domain is ETGVTQSPTHLIKTRGQQVTLRCSSQSGHNTVSWYQQALGQGPQFIFQYYREEENGRGNFPPRFSGLQFPNYSSELNVNALELDDSALYLCASSLGGGREGNQPQHFGDGTRLSIL.

The gene calls are TRBV6-5 and TRBJ2-3, with D unresolved. The ends were cut back, 3 bases at V and 6 bases at J, with 19 bases in the middle. CDR1 and CDR2 (germline): MNHEY, SVGAGI. The CDR3 has 16 residues. The CDR3 sequence is CASSYRNGMRLDTQYF. The DNA of the CDR3 is TGTGCCAGCAGTTATCGGAATGGTATGAGGCTGGATACGCAGTATTTT.

The rearrangement uses TRBV6-6 and TRBJ2-7, with D perhaps TRBD2 (6 bases). CDR1 and CDR2 from the germline V gene are MNHNY and SVGAGI (reference sequence). This CDR3 has 13 amino acids. Trimming removed 6 bases from V and 2 bases from J, with 11 bases in between. The CDR3 spells CASSLAAPYEQYF. In nucleotides, the CDR3 is TGTGCCAGCAGCTTAGCGGCCCCCTACGAGCAGTACTTC.

The rearrangement joins TRBV28 to TRBJ2-3, with D possibly matching TRBD1 (5 bases). Between the trimmed V and J ends, which lost 7 bases and 3 bases, there was a span of 17 bases. The V gene's germline CDR1 is MDHEN and CDR2 SYDVKM. CDR3 length: 15 residues. The CDR3 DNA is TGTGCCAGCAAAGGCCAGGGCGCTGGAACAGATACGCAGTATTTT. Translating gives CASKGQGAGTDTQYF.

The chain employs TRBV2 and TRBJ1-2; D call uncertain. Germline V gene lookup returns CDR1 SNHLY and CDR2 FYNNEI. The CDR3 is 12 residues long. V shed 2 bases and J shed 4 bases, with 5 bases lying between them. CDR3 nucleotides: TGTGCCAGCAGTGAAAGTCCCTATGGCTACACCTTC. This gives the protein CASSESPYGYTF.

This clone showed up just once. The chain couples TRBV5-1 to TRBJ2-1; possibly TRBD2 for D (6 bases). Germline CDR1 is SGHRS and CDR2 is YFSETQ. The CDR3 contains 15 residues. V shed 2 bases and J shed 4 bases, with 13 bases lying between them. Here the CDR3 reads CASSLVGEEYNEQFF. Here the CDR3 DNA reads TGCGCCAGCAGCTTAGTCGGGGAGGAATACAATGAGCAGTTCTTC. Full variable domain (missing parts from reference TRBV5-1 and TRBJ2-1): KAGVTQTPRYLIKTRGQQVTLSCSPISGHRSVSWYQQTPGQGLQFLFEYFSETQRNKGNFPGRFSGRQFSNSRSEMNVSTLELGDSALYLCASSLVGEEYNEQFFGPGTRLTVL.

Note on this clone: Its ends do not fully match the called genes, so a read error is possible. Other DNA sequences of this sample code for an identical CDR3. The chain recombines TRBV5-6 with TRBJ2-7; D is unresolved. The CDR3 covers 14 residues. Germline-derived CDR1 and CDR2 are SGHDT and YYEEEE. The CDR3 reads CASSLAAGTYEQYF. CDR3 nucleotide sequence: TGTGCCAGCAGCTTGGCGGCTGGAACCTACGAACAGTACTTC. The full variable domain, in which reference TRBV5-6 and TRBJ2-7 provide the parts outside the CDR3, is DAGVTQSPTHLIKTRGQQVTLRCSPKSGHDTVSWYQQALGQGPQFIFQYYEEEERQRGNFPDRFSGHQFPNYSSELNVNALLLGDSALYLCASSLAAGTYEQYFGPGTRLTVT.

The chain carries TRBV7-2 and TRBJ2-3; D unresolved. V lost 7 bases, J lost 1 base, and 9 bases lay in between. Germline V gene data show CDR1 as SGHTA and CDR2 as FQGNSA. The CDR3 is 13 amino acids. This chain's CDR3 is CASTPLRTDTQYF. The CDR3 bases are TGTGCCAGCACCCCCCTTCGCACAGATACGCAGTATTTT.

V and J are TRBV7-2 and TRBJ2-1, with 9 bases lining up with TRBD2. Per germline, CDR1 SGHTA and CDR2 FQGNSA. Trimming removed 5 bases from V and 5 bases from J; junction bases left unmatched: 7. CDR3 length equals 15 residues. In DNA, the CDR3 is TGTGCCAGCAGCACCGGACTAGCGCTTCACAATGAGCAGTTCTTC. Translating gives CASSTGLALHNEQFF.

The V call is TRBV5-6, the J call TRBJ2-1; D not resolved. The CDR3 covers 15 residues. V was trimmed by 1 base and J by 4 bases, leaving 12 bases between them. Germline assignment: CDR1 SGHDT and CDR2 YYEEEE. Here the CDR3 DNA reads TGTGCCAGCAGCTTGATGCGGACGAGGTACAATGAGCAGTTCTTC. Its protein product is CASSLMRTRYNEQFF.

This clone was counted a few times. The genes are TRBV30 and TRBJ2-5, with TRBD2 matching 7 bases. Germline assignment: CDR1 GTSNPN and CDR2 SVGIG (reference sequence). Unmatched junction bases numbered 5, after V lost 0 bases and J lost 7 bases. The CDR3 consists of 13 residues. The chain's CDR3 is CAWSVGGRVTQYF. The CDR3, as DNA: TGTGCCTGGAGTGTAGGCGGGAGAGTGACCCAGTACTTC.

The chain couples TRBV5-1 to TRBJ2-5; tentatively, D is TRBD1 (6 bases). The germline V and J ends were trimmed by 0 bases and 5 bases, with 14 bases remaining between them. Germline CDR1 is SGHRS and CDR2 is YFSETQ. This CDR3 contains 15 residues. The CDR3 loop reads CASSLVQGNSETQYF. CDR3 bases: TGCGCCAGCAGCTTGGTACAGGGAAATTCCGAGACCCAGTACTTC.

The chain has TRBV30 and TRBJ1-1; no firm D call. Germline CDR1 reads GTSNPN; CDR2 reads SVGIG (reference sequence). With 3 bases removed from V and 3 bases from J, the gap between germline ends came to 11 bases. CDR3 size: 13 residues. The CDR3 is CAWRYLRDTEAFF. CDR3 nucleotide sequence: TGTGCCTGGAGGTATTTGCGGGACACTGAAGCTTTCTTT.

This clone was seen a few times. The V gene is TRBV30, the J gene TRBJ2-3; the D gene could be TRBD1 or TRBD2 (7 bases each). V gave up 1 base and J gave up 6 bases, with 17 bases separating them. Germline-derived CDR1 and CDR2 are GTSNPN and SVGIG (reference sequence). There are 15 residues in the CDR3. The DNA for the CDR3 is TGTGCCTGGAGTGACAGGGGAGGGCTCTGGGATACGCAGTATTTT. This gives the protein CAWSDRGGLWDTQYF.

In regard to this clone: A read error may produce the germline difference seen at one junction end. The chain is built from TRBV18 and TRBJ1-3; 7 bases line up with TRBD1. Germline V gene sequence: CDR1 KGHSH, CDR2 LQKENI. This CDR3 has 15 amino acids. The CDR3 coding sequence is TGTACCAGCCTACGACAGGGAGGCTCTGGAAACACCATATATTTT. This gives the protein CTSLRQGGSGNTIYF.

The genes are TRBV15 and TRBJ2-1, with 12 bases aligning to TRBD2. This CDR3 has 17 amino acids. Losses at the gene ends were 0 bases for V and 7 bases for J; bases not matched to a gene: 7. The germline gives CDR1 LNHNV, CDR2 YYDKDF (reference sequence). CDR3 in amino acids: CATSRDQWTSGTNEQFF. The CDR3 coding sequence is TGTGCCACCAGCAGAGATCAATGGACTAGCGGGACAAATGAGCAGTTCTTC. Together with reference TRBV15 and TRBJ2-1, the CDR3 gives the full variable domain: DAMVIQNPRYQVTQFGKPVTLSCSQTLNHNVMYWYQQKSSQAPKLLFHYYDKDFNNEADTPDNFQSRRPNTSFCFLDIRSPGLGDTAMYLCATSRDQWTSGTNEQFFGPGTRLTVL.

This chain connects TRBV5-1 to TRBJ2-7; 8 bases map to TRBD1. Trimming cost V 2 bases and J 4 bases; bases outside gene matches: 8. The CDR3 has 15 amino acids. Germline V CDR1 and CDR2: SGHRS, YFSETQ. The CDR3, as DNA: TGCGCCAGCAGCTTTCAGGGGGCAAGTACTTACGAGCAGTACTTC. Its translation is CASSFQGASTYEQYF.

V usage is TRBV19 and J usage is TRBJ2-5; possible D gene TRBD2, 6 bases. The end of the DNA fits TRBJ2-7 better, so the J call may be wrong. The germline CDR1 and CDR2 sequences are LNHDA and SQIVND (reference sequence). CDR3 size: 14 residues. DNA of the CDR3: TGTGCCAGTAGTATAGGACTAGTCGGTAACGAGCAGTACTTC. Translating gives CASSIGLVGNEQYF.

The table lists this clone with a count of one. This sequence joins TRBV27 and TRBJ1-2; 9 bases are shared with TRBD1. V trimming: 6 bases; J trimming: 7 bases; junction bases outside the gene matches: 18. This CDR3 contains 17 residues. Germline CDR1 is MNHEY and CDR2 is SMNVEV (reference sequence). This CDR3 reads CASRHPGRGQGIGGYTF. The CDR3 DNA follows: TGTGCCAGCAGACACCCCGGCCGGGGACAGGGTATCGGTGGCTACACCTTC.

This chain uses TRBV4-3 with TRBJ2-4; no clear D. Deletions cut 0 bases from V and 0 bases from J, with 12 bases between. Germline CDR1 and CDR2: LGHNA and YSLEER. This CDR3 is built from 17 residues. The CDR3 sequence: CASSQEGLTLAKNIQYF. CDR3 bases: TGCGCCAGCAGCCAAGAGGGCCTTACCCTAGCCAAAAACATTCAGTACTTC.

The rearrangement links TRBV7-6 to TRBJ1-1; 11 bases are a match to TRBD1. The CDR3 is 14 residues long. Germline V lookup: CDR1 SGHVS, CDR2 FNYEAQ. V was clipped by 0 bases and J by 9 bases; unmatched bases: 3. CDR3: CASSLAGQGAKAFF. The DNA of the CDR3 is TGTGCCAGCAGCTTAGCCGGACAGGGGGCGAAAGCTTTCTTT. The entire variable domain, with the rest obtained from reference TRBV7-6 and TRBJ1-1, is as follows: GAGVSQSPRYKVTKRGQDVALRCDPISGHVSLYWYRQALGQGPEFLTYFNYEAQQDKSGLPNDRFSAERPEGSISTLTIQRTEQRDSAMYRCASSLAGQGAKAFFGQGTRLTVV.

This clone appeared once. The V gene is TRBV18, the J gene TRBJ2-1, with 9 bases aligning to TRBD2. This CDR3 is built from 15 residues. Looked up from germline, CDR1 is KGHSH and CDR2 is LQKENI. With V trimmed by 1 base and J by 4 bases, 2 bases remained unmatched. CDR3 region: CASSPRLAAYNEQFF. CDR3 coding DNA: TGTGCCAGCTCACCACGACTAGCGGCGTACAATGAGCAGTTCTTC. The full variable domain, completed using reference TRBV18 and TRBJ2-1, is NAGVMQNPRHLVRRRGQEARLRCSPMKGHSHVYWYRQLPEEGLKFMVYLQKENIIDESGMPKERFSAEFPKEGPSILRIQQVVRGDSAAYFCASSPRLAAYNEQFFGPGTRLTVL.

This rearrangement joins TRBV19 to TRBJ2-2; D gene uncertain. The CDR3 loop spans 14 amino acids. The germline V gene encodes CDR1 LNHDA and CDR2 SQIVND (reference sequence). With 3 bases removed from V and 4 bases from J, the gap between germline ends came to 9 bases. CDR3 amino acids: CASSITVSTGELFF. The CDR3 DNA reads TGTGCCAGTAGTATTACGGTGAGCACCGGGGAGCTGTTTTTT.

V and J are TRBV5-1 and TRBJ2-4, with 8 bases lining up with TRBD2. This CDR3 has 18 amino acids. The trim removed 3 bases at V and 4 bases at J, leaving 15 bases unmatched. In germline, CDR1 is SGHRS, CDR2 YFSETQ. In nucleotides, the CDR3 is TGCGCCAGCAGCTCCCTGGGGGCAGCGGGAGTTGGGAAAAACATTCAGTACTTC. This encodes CASSSLGAAGVGKNIQYF.